Given below is one TCR beta chain in context. Its antigen is still unknown. This sample was included in a study of OX40 agonist ivuxolimab in advanced cancers. Findings and limits, study-wide: Both blood CD4+ and CD8+ T cells showed clonal growth by week 6 at 0.1 to 3.0 mg/kg. Among T cells, CD8+ cells averaged more expanded clones than CD4+ cells.

Researchers took blood at baseline, on cycle 4 day 1, and on cycle 7 day 1. Method: immunoSEQ multiplex PCR; TCRdb's copy keeps in-frame clones and lacks some. Found here are 90,000 to 100,000 clones, nearly 90% of them singletons; the top ten hold around 0.16%. The CDR3 totals 14 residues. V was cut by 1 base and J by 1 base, with 5 bases left in between. CDR1 SGHRS and CDR2 YFSETQ come from the germline V gene. The gene calls are TRBV5-1 and TRBJ2-2; D gene unclear. Sequencing used CD4+ or CD8+ T cells sorted from blood, obtained in a trial of the OX40 agonist ivuxolimab. The clonotype was recovered from an adult with an advanced solid tumor such as melanoma, head and neck, liver or kidney cancer. The CDR3 here is CASSLYGNTGELFF. CDR3 bases: TGCGCCAGCAGCTTGTACGGGAACACCGGGGAGCTGTTTTTT. Together with reference TRBV5-1 and TRBJ2-2, the CDR3 gives the full variable domain: KAGVTQTPRYLIKTRGQQVTLSCSPISGHRSVSWYQQTPGQGLQFLFEYFSETQRNKGNFPGRFSGRQFSNSRSEMNVSTLELGDSALYLCASSLYGNTGELFFGEGSRLTVL.